This T cell receptor beta chain comes out of a study of cytomegalovirus exposure and HLA in healthy donors. CDR3 size: 15 residues. The V end was cut by 2 bases, the J end by 3 bases, with 13 bases between. Germline lookup yields CDR1 MDHEN and CDR2 SYDVKM. Study observations and caveats: The dataset shows that most TCR sequences were rare, while some public TCRs occurred in many donors. CMV antigen specificity of three CMV-associated chains was confirmed in vitro.

TCRdb's copy holds only in-frame clones and misses some; the assay was immunoSEQ multiplex PCR. The profile covers approximately 270,000 clones, with 90% appearing a single time and 0.37% taken by the ten largest. Comment on this clone: Its specificity is not known.

Donors were drawn from the approximately 110-subject validation cohort, separate from the approximately 640-subject first cohort. V usage is TRBV28 and J usage is TRBJ1-1; perhaps TRBD1 as D (6 bases). This clonotype was sampled from a woman aged 18-29 years in good health and CMV-seronegative. Specimen: PBMCs. The CDR3 DNA is TGTGCCAGCAGTTTAACGGGGACACGGGACACTGAAGCTTTCTTT. It translates to CASSLTGTRDTEAFF.